Presented here are 5 T cell receptor beta chains from one specimen sequenced in a study of blood T cell repertoires in COVID-19. Method: immunoSEQ multiplex PCR; TCRdb's copy keeps in-frame clones and lacks some. The sample lists 45,000 to 70,000 clones, roughly 82% occurring once. Sequencing input: peripheral blood. The receptors were gathered from a woman aged 55-69 years with acute or convalescent COVID-19.

V and J are TRBV19 and TRBJ1-6; a possible D gene is TRBD1 (6 bases). The CDR3 loop spans 14 amino acids. CDR1 and CDR2 from the germline V gene are LNHDA and SQIVND (reference sequence). Between the trimmed V and J ends, which lost 9 bases and 9 bases, there was a span of 18 bases. CDR3 sequence reads: CASNSRTEGSPLHF. In DNA form, the CDR3 reads TGTGCCAGCAACTCCCGGACAGAGGGTTCACCCCTCCACTTT.

The chain employs TRBV5-4 and TRBJ2-3, with TRBD2 matching over 14 bases. The V segment lost 2 bases and the J segment 4 bases; nucleotides outside the gene matches: 3. Germline V CDR1 and CDR2: SGHNT, YYREEE (reference sequence). The CDR3 spans 16 residues. This chain's CDR3 is CASSLGTSGGSDTQYF. The CDR3 DNA sequence: TGTGCCAGCAGCTTAGGGACTAGCGGGGGTTCAGATACGCAGTATTTT. Full variable domain (remainder filled in from reference TRBV5-4 and TRBJ2-3): ETGVTQSPTHLIKTRGQQVTLRCSSQSGHNTVSWYQQALGQGPQFIFQYYREEENGRGNFPPRFSGLQFPNYSSELNVNALELDDSALYLCASSLGTSGGSDTQYFGPGTRLTVL.

The genes are TRBV6-2 or TRBV6-3 and TRBJ1-5; unclear D gene. The CDR3 contains 15 residues. The V gene's germline CDR1 is MNHEY and CDR2 SVGEGT. V dropped 0 bases and J dropped 3 bases, with 9 bases sitting between them. CDR3 region: CASSYSSVVNQPQHF. In DNA, the CDR3 is TGTGCCAGCAGTTACTCGTCAGTTGTCAATCAGCCCCAGCATTTT.

V gene TRBV4-1 combines with J gene TRBJ1-1; maybe TRBD1 (5 bases). CDR3 size: 15 residues. With 1 base removed from V and 1 base from J, the gap between germline ends came to 10 bases. Germline CDR1 reads MGHRA; CDR2 reads YSYEKL. In nucleotides, the CDR3 is TGCGCCAGCAGCCAAGTTGGCGGGACGAACACTGAAGCTTTCTTT. Translating gives CASSQVGGTNTEAFF.

V is TRBV2 and J is TRBJ2-5; weak D call: TRBD2 (6 bases). Germline V CDR1 and CDR2: SNHLY, FYNNEI. V shed 3 bases and J shed 1 base, with 18 bases lying between them. The CDR3 is 17 residues long. CDR3 sequence (DNA): TGTGCCAGCAGTGATAAGGTCCGCGGGGCTATCCAAGAGACCCAGTACTTC. This translates into CASSDKVRGAIQETQYF.